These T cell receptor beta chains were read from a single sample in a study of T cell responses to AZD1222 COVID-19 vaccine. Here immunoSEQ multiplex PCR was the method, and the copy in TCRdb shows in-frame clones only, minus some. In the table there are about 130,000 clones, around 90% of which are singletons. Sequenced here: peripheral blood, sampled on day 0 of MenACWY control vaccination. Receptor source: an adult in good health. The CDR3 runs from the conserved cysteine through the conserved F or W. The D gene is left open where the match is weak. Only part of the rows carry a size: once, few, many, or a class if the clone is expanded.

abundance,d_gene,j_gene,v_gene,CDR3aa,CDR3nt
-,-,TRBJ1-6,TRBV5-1,CASSPVEGGYNSPLHF,TGCGCCAGCAGCCCGGTGGAAGGGGGCTATAATTCACCCCTCCACTTT
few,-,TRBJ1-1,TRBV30,CAWSTRGTTEAFF,TGTGCCTGGAGTACGAGGGGGACTACTGAAGCTTTCTTT
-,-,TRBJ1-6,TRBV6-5,CASSYTSDNHNSPLHF,TGTGCCAGCAGTTACACCTCGGACAACCATAATTCACCCCTCCACTTT
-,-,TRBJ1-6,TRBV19,CASSIDPGWNSPLHF,TGTGCCAGTAGTATTGATCCGGGTTGGAATTCACCCCTCCACTTT
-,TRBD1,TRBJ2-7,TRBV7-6,CASSLGTGNSYEQYF,TGTGCCAGCAGCTTAGGGACAGGGAACTCCTACGAGCAGTACTTC
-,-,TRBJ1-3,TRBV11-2,CASSFLDSGNTIYF,TGTGCCAGCAGCTTTCTGGATTCTGGAAACACCATATATTTT
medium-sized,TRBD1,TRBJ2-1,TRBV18,CASTGQGPIPEQFF,TGTGCCAGCACCGGACAGGGGCCTATACCTGAGCAGTTCTTC
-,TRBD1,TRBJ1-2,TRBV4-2,CASSQDSTSDRYYGYTF,TGTGCCAGCAGCCAAGATTCAACTTCGGACAGGTACTATGGCTACACCTTC
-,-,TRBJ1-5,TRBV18,CASSHLGQDQPQHF,TGTGCCAGCTCACACCTAGGACAAGATCAGCCCCAGCATTTT
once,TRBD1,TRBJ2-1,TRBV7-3,CASSLSGQGRQQFF,TGTGCCAGCAGCTTAAGCGGACAGGGTAGGCAGCAGTTCTTC
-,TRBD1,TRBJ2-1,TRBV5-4,CASSSRDSLGNEQFF,TGTGCCAGCAGCAGCCGGGACAGCTTGGGCAATGAGCAGTTCTTC
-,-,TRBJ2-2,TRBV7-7,CASSPTGGNTGELFF,TGTGCCAGCAGCCCGACAGGTGGGAACACCGGGGAGCTGTTTTTT
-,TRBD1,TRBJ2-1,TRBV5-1,CASSQDRGRAYNEQFF,TGCGCCAGCAGCCAAGACAGGGGTAGGGCCTACAATGAGCAGTTCTTC
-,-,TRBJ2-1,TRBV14,CASSQESFQFASNEQFF,TGTGCCAGCAGCCAAGAATCGTTCCAATTCGCTTCCAATGAGCAGTTCTTC
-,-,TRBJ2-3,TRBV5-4,CASSLGTTDTQYF,TGTGCCAGCAGCTTAGGCACTACAGATACGCAGTATTTT
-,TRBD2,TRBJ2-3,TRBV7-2,CASSLTPGGRRNTQYF,TGTGCCAGCAGCTTAACTCCGGGGGGGCGAAGGAATACGCAGTATTTT
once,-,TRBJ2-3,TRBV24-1,CATSDSGRGDTQYF,TGTGCCACCAGTGATAGCGGAAGGGGAGATACGCAGTATTTT
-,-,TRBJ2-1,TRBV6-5,CASSYSIRGDSEQFF,TGTGCCAGCAGTTACTCGATCCGGGGCGATAGTGAGCAGTTCTTC
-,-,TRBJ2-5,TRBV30,CAWSVKRAKETQYF,TGTGCCTGGAGTGTAAAGCGGGCCAAAGAGACCCAGTACTTC
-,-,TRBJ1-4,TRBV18,CASSPSNEKLFF,TGTGCCAGCTCACCAAGTAATGAAAAACTGTTTTTT
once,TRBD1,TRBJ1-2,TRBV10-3,CAISDGQVHYGYTF,TGTGCCATCAGTGACGGACAGGTACACTATGGCTACACCTTC
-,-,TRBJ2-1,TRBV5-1,CASSPGVAEVTYNEQFF,TGCGCCAGCAGCCCTGGCGTGGCAGAGGTAACGTACAATGAGCAGTTCTTC
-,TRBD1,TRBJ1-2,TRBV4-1,CASSQEWDRVVYGYTF,TGCGCCAGCAGCCAAGAATGGGACAGGGTTGTCTATGGCTACACCTTC
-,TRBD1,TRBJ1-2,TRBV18,CASSPDREYGYTF,TGTGCCAGCTCACCCGACAGGGAATACGGCTACACCTTC
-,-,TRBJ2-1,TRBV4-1,CASSHATSTSSYNEQFF,TGCGCCAGCAGCCACGCTACCTCTACTAGCTCCTACAATGAGCAGTTCTTC
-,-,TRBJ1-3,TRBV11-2,CASSSYSGEVVGNTIYF,TGTGCCAGCAGCTCCTATTCAGGGGAGGTGGTTGGAAACACCATATATTTT
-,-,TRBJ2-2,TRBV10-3,CAISERVATGSTGELFF,TGTGCCATCAGTGAGCGAGTTGCTACAGGCAGCACCGGGGAGCTGTTTTTT
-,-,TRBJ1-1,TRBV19,CASSIARGTAEAFF,TGTGCCAGTAGTATTGCGAGGGGTACCGCTGAAGCTTTCTTT
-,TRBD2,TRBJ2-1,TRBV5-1,CASSIQLAGGNNEQFF,TGCGCCAGCAGCATCCAACTAGCGGGAGGGAACAATGAGCAGTTCTTC